These T cell receptor beta chains were read from a single sample in a study of shared clonotypes between healthy human individuals. The method was immunoSEQ multiplex PCR; TCRdb's version includes in-frame clones alone and lacks a portion of them. The sample has some 2 million clones, about 94% seen once; the top ten hold about 1.1%. Sequenced material: naive CD8+ T cells sorted from blood. The receptor source for this set is a man aged 18 to 29 in good health. Each CDR3 is given without its conserved first and last residue.

J: TRBJ2-5; V: TRBV4-1; CDR3: ASSQDLRLWETQY
J: TRBJ2-7; V: TRBV2; CDR3: ASSGTGGSYEQY
J: TRBJ2-7; V: TRBV10-1; CDR3: ASSGDRTYEQY
J: TRBJ2-2; V: TRBV4-1; CDR3: ASSQVLGTGDTGELF
J: TRBJ1-1; V: TRBV5-1; CDR3: ASSHDFFQPNTEAF
J: TRBJ2-5; V: TRBV5-4; CDR3: ASLLAGGSQETQY
J: TRBJ2-7; V: TRBV5-1; CDR3: ASSLGGQGDEQY
J: TRBJ2-7; V: TRBV6-5; CDR3: ASSMPGQDYEQY
J: TRBJ2-3; V: TRBV9; CDR3: ASSVSREDTQY
J: TRBJ2-7; V: TRBV2; CDR3: ASSAGRNYEQY
J: TRBJ1-2; V: TRBV6-6; CDR3: ASSSGQGDGYT
J: TRBJ2-1; V: TRBV10-3; CDR3: AISTPGSSYNEQF
J: TRBJ2-3; V: TRBV10-3; CDR3: AISLAGGTDTQY
J: TRBJ1-1; V: TRBV6-5; CDR3: ASSYKGAEAF
J: TRBJ1-5; V: TRBV30; CDR3: AWSADSDSNQPQH
J: TRBJ2-3; V: TRBV5-1; CDR3: ASSLGSEADTQY
J: TRBJ2-7; V: TRBV23-1; CDR3: ASSQEGSEQY
J: TRBJ2-5; V: TRBV4-3; CDR3: ASSGKPYQETQY
J: TRBJ1-2; V: TRBV10-3; CDR3: AIRSDRSPYGYT
J: TRBJ1-4; V: TRBV7-6; CDR3: ASSLSGDEKLF
J: TRBJ2-5; V: TRBV6-5; CDR3: ASSWTVGSETQY
J: TRBJ2-7; V: TRBV6-5; CDR3: ASSAGLRGYEQY
J: TRBJ1-5; V: TRBV5-1; CDR3: ASSPEGGTGQPQH
J: TRBJ2-7; V: TRBV18; CDR3: ASSPSRGDEQY
J: TRBJ2-7; V: TRBV5-1; CDR3: ASSSGAGEQY
J: TRBJ2-2; V: TRBV7-3; CDR3: ASSLRTGGTGELF
J: TRBJ2-7; V: TRBV4-3; CDR3: ASSQEWAGSYEQY
J: TRBJ2-7; V: TRBV2; CDR3: ASSDGSGGNYEQY
J: TRBJ2-3; V: TRBV4-1; CDR3: ASSQEMWDRGTDTQY
J: TRBJ2-5; V: TRBV5-6; CDR3: ASSSDVGQETQY
J: TRBJ2-2; V: TRBV27; CDR3: ASRLSGSPGELF
J: TRBJ2-7; V: TRBV29-1; CDR3: SVWDRAYYEQY
J: TRBJ2-2; V: TRBV29-1; CDR3: SVVPRGTGELF
J: TRBJ1-1; V: TRBV13; CDR3: ASSLGGMGQGLNTEAF
J: TRBJ1-6; V: TRBV4-3; CDR3: ASSQDPPPGEGSPLH
J: TRBJ1-2; V: TRBV10-3; CDR3: AISEEFGEDYGYT
J: TRBJ1-1; V: TRBV15; CDR3: ATSPGTEAF
J: TRBJ2-3; V: TRBV9; CDR3: ASSVGATDTQY
J: TRBJ2-3; V: TRBV7-8; CDR3: ASSFNGVDTQY
J: TRBJ2-7; V: TRBV27; CDR3: ASSQQGAYEQY
J: TRBJ2-3; V: TRBV10-1; CDR3: ASSTDRPGADTQY
J: TRBJ2-7; V: TRBV7-9; CDR3: ASSLAGTGAAREQY
J: TRBJ2-1; V: TRBV6-5; CDR3: ASKWGGEDNEQF
J: TRBJ1-2; V: TRBV19; CDR3: ASRDGQGDTGYT
J: TRBJ2-7; V: TRBV5-6; CDR3: ASSFGQTYEQY
J: TRBJ1-4; V: TRBV9; CDR3: VSSVEGASEKLF
J: TRBJ1-1; V: TRBV10-3; CDR3: AISRLPAQHTEAF
J: TRBJ2-3; V: TRBV5-1; CDR3: ASMAPRTGGY
J: TRBJ2-7; V: TRBV27; CDR3: ASTPSVGTSGYEQY
J: TRBJ1-3; V: TRBV27; CDR3: ASSLGVSGNTIY
J: TRBJ1-6; V: TRBV7-6; CDR3: ASSDTLGGEPLH